These T cell receptor beta chains were read from a single sample in a study of T-cell reconstitution after alpha-beta-depleted transplantation in children. TCRdb analysed the PCR reads with MiXCR anew, one entry per CDR3 protein. The sample consists of a few hundred thousand distinct CDR3 sequences, around 20% of them appearing once. The sequencing used PBMCs from the stem cell graft donor, collected from the stem cell graft. These receptors were collected from a human donor who donated a stem cell graft to a child with acute lymphoblastic leukemia. Both conserved end residues are part of each CDR3. D genes are given only for firm matches. Clone sizes are given selectively: once, few, many, or a class where the clone is expanded.

d_call,v_call,j_call,clone_size,cdr3_aa,cdr3_nt
.,TRBV4-1,TRBJ2-2,few,CASSQEQAALLMNTGELFF,TGCGCCAGCAGCCAAGAACAAGCGGCCCTGCTTATGAACACCGGGGAGCTGTTTTTT
.,TRBV21-1,TRBJ2-3,once,CASSNLRLDGTDTQYF,TGTGCCAGCAGCAATCTGCGACTAGACGGCACAGATACGCAGTATTTT
TRBD2,TRBV5-1,TRBJ2-3,few,CASSGGRAKDTQYF,TGCGCCAGCAGCGGCGGGAGGGCCAAAGATACGCAGTATTTT
TRBD2,TRBV3-1,TRBJ2-5,.,CASSQRASGHQETQYF,TGTGCCAGCAGCCAACGGGCTAGCGGCCACCAAGAGACCCAGTACTTC
TRBD2,TRBV7-6,TRBJ2-3,.,CASSSGLAGRGSTDTQYF,TGTGCCAGCAGCTCGGGACTAGCGGGAAGGGGGAGCACAGATACGCAGTATTTT
.,TRBV30,TRBJ2-1,.,CARIGVNYNEQFF,TGTGCCCGCATAGGGGTTAACTACAATGAGCAGTTCTTC
TRBD1,TRBV10-3,TRBJ2-2,few,CAISRQGDTGELFF,TGTGCCATCAGCCGACAGGGGGACACCGGGGAGCTGTTTTTT
.,TRBV6-1,TRBJ1-2,.,CASSRGTSENGYTF,TGTGCCAGCAGTCGCGGGACATCAGAAAATGGCTACACCTTC
.,TRBV12-3/TRBV12-4,TRBJ2-7,few,CASSPWGEQYF,TGTGCCAGCAGCCCGTGGGGCGAGCAGTACTTC
.,TRBV9,TRBJ1-1,.,CASSVGPSGTVEAFF,TGTGCCAGCAGCGTAGGCCCCTCGGGGACGGTTGAAGCTTTCTTT
.,TRBV7-2,TRBJ1-1,.,CASSLAGPSTEAFF,TGTGCCAGCAGCTTAGCAGGACCGTCCACTGAAGCTTTCTTT
.,TRBV6-5,TRBJ2-1,.,CASSYSPQGSYNEQFF,TGTGCCAGCAGTTACTCCCCACAGGGCTCCTACAATGAGCAGTTCTTC
.,TRBV5-5,TRBJ1-3,many,CASSLNRGLASGNTIYF,TGTGCCAGCAGCTTGAACAGAGGGCTGGCCTCTGGAAACACCATATATTTT
.,TRBV3-1,TRBJ1-2,.,CASSQDIRTVIF,TGTGCCAGCAGCCAAGATATCAGAACCGTCATCTTC
TRBD2,TRBV25-1,TRBJ2-1,.,CASSEGSGRVGEQFF,TGTGCCAGCAGTGAAGGGAGCGGGAGGGTCGGTGAGCAGTTCTTC
.,TRBV2,TRBJ1-1,.,CASSELLRGEGITEAFF,TGTGCCAGCAGCGAACTTCTTAGGGGGGAAGGGATCACTGAAGCTTTCTTT
.,TRBV24-1,TRBJ1-2,.,CATSDEVEVEGYTF,TGTGCCACCAGTGACGAAGTTGAGGTGGAGGGCTACACCTTC
TRBD1,TRBV6-1,TRBJ2-7,.,CASTLRDSYEQYF,TGTGCCAGCACTCTCCGGGACAGCTACGAGCAGTACTTC